A single sample is the source of the 7 T cell receptor beta chains below, sequenced in a study of response to subunit inactivated influenza vaccine. TCRdb analysed the RT-PCR reads with MiXCR anew, one entry per CDR3 protein. The profile shows about 800,000 distinct CDR3 sequences, 21% of them singletons. The sample consisted of PBMCs from blood, taken 4 to 6 days after vaccination. The receptors here all came from a man aged 45-65 years who received an inactivated influenza vaccine.

This rearrangement joins TRBV4-3 to TRBJ1-1; no reliable D call. The ends were cut back, 2 bases at V and 6 bases at J, with 10 bases in the middle. The CDR3 totals 13 residues. The germline gives CDR1 LGHNA, CDR2 YSLEER. The CDR3 DNA reads as TGCGCCAGCAGCCAAACTACAAGGGCTGAAGCTTTCTTT. The encoded protein is CASSQTTRAEAFF.

This clonotype was seen more than once but under ten times. The V gene is TRBV12-3 or TRBV12-4, the J gene TRBJ2-1; 12 positions match TRBD2. V gave up 5 bases and J gave up 12 bases; unmatched junction bases: 8. This CDR3 has 14 amino acids. CDR3 DNA sequence: TGTGCCAGCAGTCCACTAGCGGGGGGCGGGAGGCAGTTCTTC. Its protein is CASSPLAGGGRQFF.

The V call is TRBV19, the J call TRBJ2-4, with TRBD2 matching over 15 bases. The V gene end was trimmed by 8 bases and the J gene end by 9 bases; junction bases not matched to a gene: 11. The CDR3 has 16 amino acids. Germline CDR1 and CDR2: LNHDA and SQIVND (reference sequence). The CDR3: CASQMRTSGRASIQYF. In DNA, the CDR3 is TGTGCCAGTCAAATGAGGACTAGCGGGAGGGCCAGCATTCAGTACTTC.

This chain uses TRBV6-1 with TRBJ2-3; TRBD2 aligns across 9 bases. The CDR3 spans 15 residues. Germline lookup yields CDR1 MNHNS and CDR2 SASEGT. V shed 7 bases and J 4 bases; nucleotides not matched to a gene: 9. The CDR3 reads CASTPGPSGADTQYF. Written as DNA, the CDR3 is TGTGCCAGCACCCCGGGCCCTAGCGGGGCAGATACGCAGTATTTT.

This chain links TRBV12-3 or TRBV12-4 with TRBJ2-7, with TRBD1 identical over 7 bases. V lost 11 bases and J lost 5; bases outside the gene matches: 15. The CDR3 is made up of 14 amino acids. The CDR3 bases are TGTGCCTCCTCCACTGACAGGGTGTCCCACGAGCAGTACTTC. Translated: CASSTDRVSHEQYF.

The CDR3 nucleotides read TGTGCCAGCAGTGATTTACGGACTAGCAATCAGCCCCAGCATTTT. Protein sequence: CASSDLRTSNQPQHF. The rearrangement uses TRBV6-1 and TRBJ1-5; D unclear. The CDR3 runs to 15 residues. Trimming removed 3 bases from V and 0 bases from J, with 9 bases in between. Germline V gene data show CDR1 as MNHNS and CDR2 as SASEGT.

The chain couples TRBV11-1 to TRBJ2-4, with D unclear. The germline V gene encodes CDR1 SGHAT and CDR2 FQDESV (reference sequence). The CDR3 is 12 residues long. Trimming stripped 4 bases from V and 8 bases from J, with 9 bases between. CDR3 region: CASSSVGDIQYF. The CDR3 nucleotides read TGTGCCAGCAGCTCAGTTGGGGACATTCAGTACTTC.